The 28 T cell receptor beta chains given below trace back to one sample, sequenced in a study of T cell responses to AZD1222 COVID-19 vaccine (TCRdb year 2021). To prepare the library, the immunoSEQ multiplex PCR assay was applied. TCRdb obtained this table from immuneACCESS and retained in-frame rearrangements with V and J assigned. These tables miss some clones; where compared with another copy, unresolved V genes account for less than half of the shortfall, and the remainder is unexplained. Here the sample has some 99,000 clones; roughly 90% occur a single time. Around a sixth of the sample belongs to the ten largest clones. The time point label of this sample denotes: about 28 days (+/-7) after the second vaccine dose. The sample was peripheral blood, taken 28 days after the second AZD1222 dose. Receptors were obtained from an adult who received the AZD1222 COVID-19 vaccine.

This clone was seen only a few times. The chain has TRBV5-3 and TRBJ1-5; 10 nucleotides match TRBD1. TRBV5-3 is an open reading frame, and its role is uncertain. This CDR3 contains 19 residues. V lost 3 bases and J lost 5; bases outside the gene matches: 17. CDR3 region: CARSWGTTSKGTGDQPQHF. Here the CDR3 DNA reads TGTGCCAGAAGCTGGGGGACAACTTCTAAGGGGACAGGGGATCAGCCCCAGCATTTT.

The genes are TRBV30 and TRBJ1-6; 9 nucleotides line up with TRBD1. The CDR3 has 15 residues. Germline lookup yields CDR1 GTSNPN and CDR2 SVGIG (reference sequence). The ends lost 2 bases at V and 7 bases at J; junction bases unmatched: 6. CDR3 sequence reads: CAWSQPGQGNSPLHF. The CDR3, as DNA: TGTGCCTGGAGTCAACCGGGACAGGGCAATTCACCCCTCCACTTT.

The J gene is TRBJ2-7, the V gene TRBV7-2; 7 bases are a match to TRBD2. The CDR3 is 14 amino acids. V lost 3 bases to trimming and J lost 2 bases; unmatched junction nucleotides: 4. The germline gives CDR1 SGHTA, CDR2 FQGNSA. This CDR3 is CASSFGLVTYEQYF. The CDR3, as DNA: TGTGCCAGCAGCTTCGGACTAGTTACCTACGAGCAGTACTTC.

This clone has just one count. This chain uses TRBV6-2 or TRBV6-3 with TRBJ2-5, with 11 bases identical to TRBD1. The CDR3 runs 16 residues. Trimming took 4 bases from V and 0 from J; bases not matched to a gene: 4. Germline lookup yields CDR1 MNHEY and CDR2 SVGEGT. The CDR3 DNA follows: TGTGCCAGCAGTTCCGGGACAGGGGGTTACCAAGAGACCCAGTACTTC. Translation gives CASSSGTGGYQETQYF.

The rearrangement joins TRBV7-2 to TRBJ1-5, with 8 bases that match TRBD1. The ends lost 5 bases at V and 7 bases at J; junction bases unmatched: 10. The CDR3 runs 15 residues. CDR1 is SGHTA, CDR2 FQGNSA, per germline. CDR3 amino acids: CASSPRTGSGQPQHF. CDR3 bases: TGTGCCAGCAGCCCCCGGACAGGGTCAGGCCAGCCCCAGCATTTT.

A few counts support this clone. The chain couples TRBV9 to TRBJ1-4; TRBD1 is a possible D gene (6 bases). Trimming cost V 3 bases and J 7 bases, with 13 bases left between them. The CDR3 spans 14 residues. From germline, CDR1 is SGDLS and CDR2 YYNGEE. This CDR3 is CASSAGGLGEKLFF. DNA for the CDR3: TGTGCCAGCAGCGCGGGGGGGCTGGGTGAAAAACTGTTTTTT.

The chain joins TRBV24-1 to TRBJ1-1; 9 bases match TRBD1. CDR3 length: 15 amino acids. The V gene end was trimmed by 3 bases and the J gene end by 4 bases; junction bases not matched to a gene: 5. Germline-derived CDR1 and CDR2 are KGHDR and SFDVKD. The CDR3, as DNA: TGTGCCACCAGTGATCCCGGACAGGGGAGCACTGAAGCTTTCTTT. This gives the protein CATSDPGQGSTEAFF.

The chain uses TRBV5-1 and TRBJ1-1, with a possible D match to TRBD1 (6 bases). The germline CDR1 and CDR2 sequences are SGHRS and YFSETQ. The ends were cut back, 2 bases at V and 5 bases at J, with 10 bases in the middle. This CDR3 spans 13 amino acids. CDR3 in DNA: TGCGCCAGCAGCTTCGCAGGGGCTACTGAAGCTTTCTTT. Its translation: CASSFAGATEAFF.

The chain employs TRBV28 and TRBJ1-1; no clear D. The germline V gene encodes CDR1 MDHEN and CDR2 SYDVKM. The CDR3 runs to 13 residues. V lost 3 bases and J lost 4, with 9 bases in between. The CDR3 sequence is CASSFGKSTEAFF. CDR3 DNA sequence: TGTGCCAGCAGTTTCGGCAAGAGCACTGAAGCTTTCTTT.

V and J are TRBV30 and TRBJ2-1; tentatively, D is TRBD1 or TRBD2 (5 bases each). This CDR3 spans 13 amino acids. CDR1 and CDR2 (germline): GTSNPN, SVGIG (reference sequence). Between the trimmed V and J ends, which lost 6 bases and 4 bases, there was a span of 13 bases. The CDR3 reads CACPGTVYNEQFF. CDR3 nucleotide sequence: TGTGCCTGCCCCGGGACCGTTTACAATGAGCAGTTCTTC.

The chain uses TRBV19 and TRBJ2-1, with 7 bases identical to TRBD2. CDR3 length: 15 residues. Germline trimming cut 3 bases from V and 8 bases from J; bases unmatched to any gene: 10. Germline values: CDR1 LNHDA, CDR2 SQIVND (reference sequence). The CDR3 bases are TGTGCCAGTAGTATCGGGGCGGGGGTTGCTGATGAGCAGTTCTTC. Amino acids: CASSIGAGVADEQFF.

This sequence joins TRBV3-1 (or the pseudogene TRBV3-2) and TRBJ2-7; a possible D gene is TRBD1 (6 bases). The CDR3 is made up of 12 amino acids. The V gene lost 8 bases and the J gene lost 3 bases, with 11 bases spanning the gap. The germline gives CDR1 LGHDT, CDR2 YNNKEL (reference sequence). CDR3 DNA: TGTGCCAGCGTGGACAGAAACTACGAGCAGTACTTC. Protein sequence: CASVDRNYEQYF.

The V and J genes are TRBV6-2 or TRBV6-3 and TRBJ2-1; tentatively, D is TRBD2 (6 bases). This CDR3 is built from 16 residues. Per the germline V gene, CDR1 is MNHEY and CDR2 is SVGEGT. V was cut by 3 bases and J by 0 bases, with 12 bases left in between. The DNA of the CDR3 is TGTGCCAGCAGTTATCGGGGCGGGGTCTCCTACAATGAGCAGTTCTTC. Protein: CASSYRGGVSYNEQFF.

The chain links TRBV27 to TRBJ2-7; 9 bases map to TRBD2. The CDR3 totals 15 residues. The ends lost 5 bases at V and 4 bases at J; junction bases unmatched: 9. The germline V gene has CDR1 MNHEY and CDR2 SMNVEV (reference sequence). The CDR3 sequence: CASSPVAGEGYEQYF. The CDR3 DNA reads as TGTGCCAGCAGTCCCGTAGCGGGAGAGGGATACGAGCAGTACTTC.

The J gene is TRBJ1-2, the V gene TRBV5-1, with D tentatively TRBD1 (5 bases). The CDR3 loop spans 16 amino acids. Trimming shortened V by 0 bases and J by 5 bases, and 17 bases separated the two germline ends. CDR1 SGHRS and CDR2 YFSETQ come from the germline V gene. For the CDR3, the DNA is TGCGCCAGCAGCTTGGAGGCAGCCCCCGGGGCTTATGGCTACACCTTC. The encoded protein is CASSLEAAPGAYGYTF.

The table lists this clone with a count of one. The V gene is TRBV5-5, the J gene TRBJ1-2; D might be TRBD1 (5 bases). This CDR3 is built from 14 residues. Germline V gene lookup returns CDR1 SGHKS and CDR2 YYEKEE (reference sequence). Deletions cut 6 bases from V and 7 bases from J, with 19 bases between. The DNA for the CDR3 is TGTGCCAGCACCCCCTCTGGGGGTTATGGTGGCTACACCTTC. It codes for CASTPSGGYGGYTF.

The V call is TRBV3-1 (or the pseudogene TRBV3-2), the J call TRBJ2-2; 11 bases map to TRBD2. This CDR3 is 20 amino acids long. After removal of 2 bases from V and 1 base from J, the junction contained 12 bases not matched to a gene. Per the germline V gene, CDR1 is LGHDT and CDR2 is YNNKEL (reference sequence). In DNA form, the CDR3 reads TGTGCCAGCAGCCAATCATGGGGACTAGCGGAGCTGATGAACACCGGGGAGCTGTTTTTT. Translating gives CASSQSWGLAELMNTGELFF.

The chain carries TRBV27 and TRBJ1-2; D may be TRBD1 (6 bases). The CDR3 is 14 residues long. Germline assignment: CDR1 MNHEY and CDR2 SMNVEV (reference sequence). V gave up 5 bases and J gave up 2 bases, with 12 bases separating them. CDR3: CASSPQGRNYGYTF. Written as DNA, the CDR3 is TGTGCCAGCAGTCCACAGGGAAGGAACTATGGCTACACCTTC.

This chain joins TRBV11-3 and TRBJ2-1; D gene ambiguous. The CDR3 consists of 12 residues. Germline values: CDR1 SGHNT, CDR2 YENEEA. The V gene lost 1 base and the J gene lost 10 bases, with 8 bases spanning the gap. The CDR3 DNA sequence: TGTGCCAGCAGCTTAGTGACCTCCGAGCAGTTCTTC. Amino acids: CASSLVTSEQFF.

The gene calls are TRBV6-5 and TRBJ1-5; tentative D call: TRBD1 (6 bases). The germline V and J ends were trimmed by 8 bases and 2 bases, with 10 bases remaining between them. CDR1 and CDR2 (germline): MNHEY, SVGAGI. This CDR3 region has 13 residues. The CDR3 nucleotides read TGTGCCAGCTTAGGGGGAGGCAATCAGCCCCAGCATTTT. Residues: CASLGGGNQPQHF.

This clone appeared once. The rearrangement links TRBV5-6 to TRBJ1-1; 8 nucleotides agree with TRBD1. This CDR3 contains 12 residues. With V trimmed by 3 bases and J by 10 bases, 5 bases remained unmatched. Germline CDR1 SGHDT, CDR2 YYEEEE. The CDR3 nucleotides read TGTGCCAGCAGCTCAACAGGGGGGAGAGCTTTCTTT. Amino acids: CASSSTGGRAFF.

The DNA for the CDR3 is TGTGCCAGCAGCCCAGTAGCCGGTTCTGAAAAACTGTTTTTT. It is translated as CASSPVAGSEKLFF. The chain couples TRBV11-2 to TRBJ1-4; D not resolved. The V end was cut by 5 bases, the J end by 7 bases, with 14 bases between. The V gene's germline CDR1 is SGHAT and CDR2 FQNNGV. The CDR3 contains 14 residues.

This chain joins TRBV5-1 and TRBJ2-3, with D perhaps TRBD1 or TRBD2 (5 bases each). The CDR3 extends over 15 amino acids. CDR1 is SGHRS and CDR2 is YFSETQ in the germline V gene. V dropped 4 bases and J dropped 0 bases, with 12 bases sitting between them. The CDR3 spells CASSLGDPSTDTQYF. CDR3 nucleotides: TGCGCCAGCAGCCTGGGGGACCCTAGCACAGATACGCAGTATTTT.

The V gene is TRBV9, the J gene TRBJ2-7; 11 nucleotides align to TRBD2. From germline, CDR1 is SGDLS and CDR2 YYNGEE. The CDR3 loop spans 15 amino acids. After removal of 4 bases from V and 2 bases from J, the junction contained 5 bases not matched to a gene. CDR3 sequence reads: CASSIGTSGTYEQYF. CDR3 DNA: TGTGCCAGCAGCATCGGGACTAGCGGTACCTACGAGCAGTACTTC.

DNA for the CDR3: TGTGCCAGCAACACAGACAGGGAGGCCGCAGGTGCAGATACGCAGTATTTT. Protein product: CASNTDREAAGADTQYF. The V and J genes are TRBV21-1 and TRBJ2-3; no DNA check was done on the table's D call, TRBD1. TRBV21-1 is shown as a pseudogene. The CDR3 length is 17 residues.

The chain has TRBV6-5 and TRBJ1-6, with 9 positions matching TRBD1. This CDR3 spans 13 amino acids. V lost 11 bases, J lost 8 bases, and 7 bases stayed unmatched. CDR1 MNHEY and CDR2 SVGAGI come from the germline V gene. The CDR3 coding sequence is TGTGCCGGAACAGGGGGCTGGTATTCACCCCTCCACTTT. It specifies CAGTGGWYSPLHF.

The sample holds a few counts of this clone. The rearrangement joins TRBV15 to TRBJ2-5; D is unclear. Germline V CDR1 and CDR2: LNHNV, YYDKDF (reference sequence). This CDR3 comprises 15 residues. Deletions cut 0 bases from V and 5 bases from J, with 13 bases between. The CDR3 is CATSRDLGFRETQYF. The CDR3 region has the DNA TGTGCCACCAGCAGAGATCTGGGGTTTCGGGAGACCCAGTACTTC.

The chain combines TRBV30 with TRBJ2-7; TRBD1 aligns across 8 bases. From germline, CDR1 is GTSNPN and CDR2 SVGIG (reference sequence). The J segment lost 2 bases and the V segment lost 4 bases, leaving 4 bases of the junction unmatched. This CDR3 is built from 13 residues. The CDR3 region has the DNA TGTGCCTGGAAACAGGGGGAAACCTACGAGCAGTACTTC. Amino acid sequence: CAWKQGETYEQYF.